This T cell receptor beta chain was sequenced in a study of cytomegalovirus exposure and HLA in healthy donors. The donors were healthy bone marrow donors. Study conclusions and caveats: Some TCR beta chains (more than 150 of them) were listed as cytomegalovirus-associated. Sequencing likely produced, as an artifact, a cluster of highly shared sequence variants.

This clone was picked up one time. Antigen unknown. From germline, CDR1 is SNHLY and CDR2 FYNNEI. The trim removed 7 bases at V and 6 bases at J, leaving 9 bases unmatched. The CDR3 totals 15 residues. Vbeta (60) and Jbeta (13) primers were used in the PCR. In the source study's methods: An analysis that came later counted tens of millions of unique TCR beta chains, around 12 million shared. The data were produced by immunoSEQ multiplex PCR, yet TCRdb's version contains in-frame clones alone and is incomplete. The DNA was the basis for D and trimming; V, J and clone size are from that table. The sample yields under 200,000 clones, around 64% seen once.

The source material was PBMCs. This receptor was identified in a woman between 25 and 40 years old in good health and CMV-seronegative. The rearrangement joins TRBV2 to TRBJ2-1; 10 nucleotides align to TRBD2. This chain's CDR3 is CASKVGLAGVNEQFF. The CDR3 DNA reads TGTGCCAGCAAAGTAGGGCTAGCGGGAGTCAATGAGCAGTTCTTC.